This T cell receptor beta chain was profiled in a study of PD-L1 blockade in urothelial cancer. Study in general: Patients commenced atezolizumab in about 2014, and it was given at 1,200 mg intravenously every 3 weeks. Specimens of blood held a median count of about 150,000 T cells. Patients previously received 0 to 3 chemotherapy regimens.

Profiling relied on immunoSEQ multiplex PCR, and the TCRdb table lists in-frame clones only, not all of them. The table shows approximately 37,000 clones, with more than 70% occurring only once. Pretreatment and on-treatment blood mononuclear cell samples were taken, totaling between 1 and 8 time points per patient. This clone was seen a few times. The CDR3 extends over 14 amino acids. V gave up 4 bases and J gave up 4 bases, with 13 bases separating them. The germline V gene encodes CDR1 MGHDK and CDR2 SYGVNS. This TCR was sampled from a man aged 55 to 70 with urothelial cancer. This chain uses TRBV25-1 with TRBJ1-2; a possible D gene is TRBD1 (6 bases). This sample comprised PBMCs, obtained around atezolizumab (anti-PD-L1) treatment. This CDR3 is CASSVSQGPYGYTF. Here the CDR3 DNA reads TGTGCCAGCAGTGTCTCACAGGGACCCTATGGCTACACCTTC.